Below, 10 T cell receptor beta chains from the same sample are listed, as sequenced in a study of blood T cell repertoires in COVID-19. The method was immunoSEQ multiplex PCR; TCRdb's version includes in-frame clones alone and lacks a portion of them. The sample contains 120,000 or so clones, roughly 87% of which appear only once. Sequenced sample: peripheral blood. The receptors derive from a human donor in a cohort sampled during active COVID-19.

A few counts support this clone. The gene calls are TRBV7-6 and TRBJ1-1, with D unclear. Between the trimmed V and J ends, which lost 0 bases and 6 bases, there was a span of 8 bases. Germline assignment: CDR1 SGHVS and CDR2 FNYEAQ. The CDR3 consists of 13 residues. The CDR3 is CASSLARASEAFF. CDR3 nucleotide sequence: TGTGCCAGCAGCTTAGCGCGGGCCTCTGAAGCTTTCTTT.

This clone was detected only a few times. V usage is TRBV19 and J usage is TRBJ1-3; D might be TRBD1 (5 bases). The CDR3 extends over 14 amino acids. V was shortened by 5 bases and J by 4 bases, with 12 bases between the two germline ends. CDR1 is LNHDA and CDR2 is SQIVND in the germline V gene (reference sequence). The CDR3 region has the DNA TGTGCCAGTAGTCTTGGGACTTCAGGAAACACCATATATTTT. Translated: CASSLGTSGNTIYF.

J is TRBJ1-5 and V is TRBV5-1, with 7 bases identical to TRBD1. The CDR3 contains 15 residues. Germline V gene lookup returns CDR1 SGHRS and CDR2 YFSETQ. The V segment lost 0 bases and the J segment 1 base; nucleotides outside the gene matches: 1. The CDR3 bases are TGCGCCAGCAGCTTGGAGACAGGGAGCAATCAGCCCCAGCATTTT. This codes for CASSLETGSNQPQHF.

The DNA of the CDR3 is TGTGCCAGCAGTTACGGGGGCCAGCTTGGCTACACCTTC. This sequence encodes CASSYGGQLGYTF. J is TRBJ1-2 and V is TRBV6-2 or TRBV6-3; D might be TRBD1 (6 bases). The CDR3 totals 13 residues. V lost 2 bases and J 7 bases, leaving 11 bases between the germline ends. The germline V gene has CDR1 MNHEY and CDR2 SVGEGT.

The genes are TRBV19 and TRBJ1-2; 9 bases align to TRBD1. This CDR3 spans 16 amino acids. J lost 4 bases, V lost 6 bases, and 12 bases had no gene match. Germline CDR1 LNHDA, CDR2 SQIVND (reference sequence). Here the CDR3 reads CASSLTSWGQGYGYTF. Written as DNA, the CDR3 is TGTGCCAGTAGCCTGACCTCGTGGGGACAGGGCTATGGCTACACCTTC. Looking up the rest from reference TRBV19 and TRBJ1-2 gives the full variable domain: DGGITQSPKYLFRKEGQNVTLSCEQNLNHDAMYWYRQDPGQGLRLIYYSQIVNDFQKGDIAEGYSVSREKKESFPLTVTSAQKNPTAFYLCASSLTSWGQGYGYTFGSGTRLTVV.

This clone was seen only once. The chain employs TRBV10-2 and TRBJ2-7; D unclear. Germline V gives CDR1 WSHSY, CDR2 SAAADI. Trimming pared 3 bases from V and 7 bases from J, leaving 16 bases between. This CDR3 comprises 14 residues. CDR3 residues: CASSDFGQSGEQYF. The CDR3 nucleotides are TGCGCCAGCAGTGATTTTGGTCAATCGGGTGAGCAGTACTTC.

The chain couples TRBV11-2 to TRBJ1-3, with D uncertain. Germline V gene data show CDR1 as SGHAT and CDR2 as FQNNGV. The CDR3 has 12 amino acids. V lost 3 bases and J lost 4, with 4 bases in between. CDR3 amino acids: CASSFVGNTIYF. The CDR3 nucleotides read TGTGCCAGCAGCTTCGTGGGAAACACCATATATTTT.

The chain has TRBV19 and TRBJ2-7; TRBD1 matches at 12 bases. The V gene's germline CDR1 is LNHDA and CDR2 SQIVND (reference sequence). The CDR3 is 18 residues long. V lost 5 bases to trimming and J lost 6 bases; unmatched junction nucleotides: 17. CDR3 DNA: TGTGCCAGTAGTTCTCCGGGACAGGGGGCGATTAGAGCGGTCGAGCAGTACTTC. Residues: CASSSPGQGAIRAVEQYF.

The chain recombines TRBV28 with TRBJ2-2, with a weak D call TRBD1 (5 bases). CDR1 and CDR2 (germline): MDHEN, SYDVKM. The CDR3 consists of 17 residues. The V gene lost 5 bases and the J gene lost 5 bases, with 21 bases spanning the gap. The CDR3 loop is CASSINTGSGSTGELFF. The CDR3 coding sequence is TGTGCCAGCAGTATCAACACAGGTTCCGGTTCTACCGGGGAGCTGTTTTTT.

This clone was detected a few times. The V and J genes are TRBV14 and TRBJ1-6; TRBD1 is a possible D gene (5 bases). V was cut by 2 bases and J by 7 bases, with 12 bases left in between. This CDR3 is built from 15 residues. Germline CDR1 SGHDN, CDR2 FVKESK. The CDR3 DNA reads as TGTGCCAGCAGCCAACAAGGACACTCAAATTCACCCCTCCACTTT. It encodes CASSQQGHSNSPLHF.